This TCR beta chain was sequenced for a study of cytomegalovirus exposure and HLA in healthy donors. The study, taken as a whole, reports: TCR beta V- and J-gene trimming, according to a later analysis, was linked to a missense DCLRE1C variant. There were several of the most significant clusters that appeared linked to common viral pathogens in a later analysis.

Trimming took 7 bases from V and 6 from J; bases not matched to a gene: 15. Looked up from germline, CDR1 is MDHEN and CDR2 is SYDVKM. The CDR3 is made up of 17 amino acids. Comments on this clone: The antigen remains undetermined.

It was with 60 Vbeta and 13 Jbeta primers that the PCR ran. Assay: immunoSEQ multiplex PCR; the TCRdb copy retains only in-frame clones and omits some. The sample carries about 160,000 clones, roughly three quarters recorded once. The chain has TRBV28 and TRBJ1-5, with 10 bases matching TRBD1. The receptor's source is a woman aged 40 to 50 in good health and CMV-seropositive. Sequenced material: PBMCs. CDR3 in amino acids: CASMVTGGIHGIQPQHF. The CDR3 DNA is TGTGCCAGCATGGTGACAGGGGGCATTCACGGAATTCAGCCCCAGCATTTT.